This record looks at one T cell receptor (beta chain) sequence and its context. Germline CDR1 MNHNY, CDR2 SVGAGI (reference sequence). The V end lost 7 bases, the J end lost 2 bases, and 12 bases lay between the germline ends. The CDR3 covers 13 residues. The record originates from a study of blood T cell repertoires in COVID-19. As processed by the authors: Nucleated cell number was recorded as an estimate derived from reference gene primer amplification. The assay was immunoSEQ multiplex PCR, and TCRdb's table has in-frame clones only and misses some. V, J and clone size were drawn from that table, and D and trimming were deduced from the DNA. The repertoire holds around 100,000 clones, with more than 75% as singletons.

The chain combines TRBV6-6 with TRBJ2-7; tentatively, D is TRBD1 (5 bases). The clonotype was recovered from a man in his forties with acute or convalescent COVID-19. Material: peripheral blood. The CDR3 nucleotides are TGTGCCAGCACCCCACAGGCAGCCTACGAGCAGTACTTC. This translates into CASTPQAAYEQYF.